A single sample gave rise to the 20 T cell receptor beta chains below, sequenced in a study. MiXCR, applied by TCRdb to the 5' RACE reads, yields one record per CDR3 protein. Counted here are just under 65,000 distinct CDR3 sequences, less than 25% occurring once; the ten biggest clones make up 2.9%. Sequenced sample: memory CD4+ T cells sorted from a lymph node. This sample's subset: memory CD4+ T cells, CD4+CD45RO+CD25-. The receptor source for this set is a female donor with breast cancer.

This clonotype was detected ten times or more. The chain has TRBV20-1 and TRBJ2-3; 9 nucleotides agree with TRBD2. V gave up 2 bases and J gave up 4 bases; unmatched junction bases: 13. The CDR3 has 17 amino acids. CDR1 is DFQATT, CDR2 SNEGSKA, per germline (reference sequence). Here the CDR3 reads CSARSLPASGISDTQYF. Written as DNA, the CDR3 is TGCAGTGCTAGAAGCCTGCCGGCTAGCGGGATATCAGATACGCAGTATTTT.

Points on this clonotype: A much larger clone differs from this one at a single base, so this may be a read error. The chain recombines TRBV29-1 with TRBJ2-1; D not resolved. Deletions cut 3 bases from V and 3 bases from J, with 12 bases between. Germline CDR1 SQVTM, CDR2 ANQGSEA. This CDR3 spans 14 amino acids. This chain's CDR3 is CSVDTARYYNEQFF. The CDR3 DNA is TGCAGCGTTGATACGGCTAGATACTACAATGAGCAGTTCTTC.

This clonotype has only a few counts. J is TRBJ2-3 and V is TRBV7-3; TRBD1 agrees at 8 bases. V gave up 2 bases and J gave up 5 bases; unmatched junction bases: 3. The CDR3 spans 14 residues. From germline, CDR1 is SGHTA and CDR2 FQGTGA. This CDR3 is CASSLQGAQDTQYF. The CDR3 region has the DNA TGTGCCAGCAGCTTACAGGGGGCGCAAGATACGCAGTATTTT. Full variable domain (missing parts from reference TRBV7-3 and TRBJ2-3): GAGVSQTPSNKVTEKGKYVELRCDPISGHTALYWYRQSLGQGPEFLIYFQGTGAADDSGLPNDRFFAVRPEGSVSTLKIQRTERGDSAVYLCASSLQGAQDTQYFGPGTRLTVL.

In the case of this clonotype: Given a much more abundant clone one base away, this may be a read error. The V call is TRBV6-8, the J call TRBJ2-7; D unclear. CDR1 is MNHGY and CDR2 is SAAAGT in the germline V gene. The CDR3 is made up of 15 amino acids. Here the CDR3 DNA reads TGTGCCAGCTTTTTCTGTCGACTCACCTCCTACAAGCAGTACTTC. Protein: CASFFCRLTSYKQYF.

The V gene is TRBV11-2, the J gene TRBJ2-5, with 12 bases lining up with TRBD2. The germline V gene encodes CDR1 SGHAT and CDR2 FQNNGV. The CDR3 runs 15 residues. Trimming took 4 bases from V and 6 from J; bases not matched to a gene: 6. The CDR3 is CASSSSGRAHKTQYF. The CDR3 DNA reads as TGTGCCAGCAGCTCTAGCGGGAGGGCCCATAAGACCCAGTACTTC.

The DNA for the CDR3 is TGTGCCACCAGCAGCAAAGGACTAGCGGGATCTGAGACCTACAATGAGCAGTTCTTC. Encoded protein: CATSSKGLAGSETYNEQFF. The chain is built from TRBV15 and TRBJ2-1; 12 nucleotides match TRBD2. J gave up 2 bases and V 3 bases, and 11 bases lay outside the gene matches. Per the germline V gene, CDR1 is LNHNV and CDR2 is YYDKDF (reference sequence). There are 19 residues in the CDR3.

This clonotype has more than one count but fewer than ten. The chain has TRBV6-2 or TRBV6-3 and TRBJ1-4; D ambiguous. The CDR3 length is 12 residues. The V gene's germline CDR1 is MNHEY and CDR2 SVGEGT. V was cut by 7 bases and J by 8 bases, with 11 bases left in between. CDR3 coding DNA: TGTGCCAGCAACCGGGCCGCGGAAAAACTGTTTTTT. Amino acids: CASNRAAEKLFF.

This clonotype was counted ten times or more. The chain couples TRBV4-3 to TRBJ2-4; 11 nucleotides line up with TRBD2. The V gene end was trimmed by 0 bases and the J gene end by 6 bases; junction bases not matched to a gene: 10. The CDR3 runs 18 residues. Germline CDR1 reads LGHNA; CDR2 reads YSLEER. Here the CDR3 DNA reads TGCGCCAGCAGCCAAGAGATCCCTAGCGGGGGGTTCGTAAACATTCAGTACTTC. It encodes CASSQEIPSGGFVNIQYF.

The gene calls are TRBV6-2 or TRBV6-3 and TRBJ1-6; no firm D call. V was cut by 0 bases and J by 7 bases, with 19 bases left in between. The CDR3 has 18 amino acids. Looked up from germline, CDR1 is MNHEY and CDR2 is SVGEGT. CDR3 in amino acids: CASSYSAKGIRLNSPLHF. In nucleotides, the CDR3 is TGTGCCAGCAGTTACTCGGCCAAGGGAATTCGCCTCAATTCACCCCTCCACTTT.

This clonotype was detected many times. The rearrangement joins TRBV20-1 to TRBJ2-7, with 8 bases lining up with TRBD2. The CDR3 totals 13 residues. Unmatched junction bases numbered 5, after V lost 3 bases and J lost 4 bases. CDR1 and CDR2 (germline): DFQATT, SNEGSKA (reference sequence). DNA for the CDR3: TGCAGTGCTAGCAGCGGGAGACTGTACGAGCAGTACTTC. The encoded protein is CSASSGRLYEQYF.

In its sample, this clonotype was seen a few times. The rearrangement links TRBV9 to TRBJ1-1; TRBD1 matches at 7 bases. V gave up 0 bases and J gave up 3 bases; unmatched junction bases: 11. There are 17 residues in the CDR3. Germline loops: CDR1 SGDLS, CDR2 YYNGEE. The CDR3 spells CASSVGQEGAGDTEAFF. DNA for the CDR3: TGTGCCAGCAGCGTAGGTCAGGAGGGGGCTGGGGACACTGAAGCTTTCTTT. Full variable domain (outside the CDR3, taken from reference TRBV9 and TRBJ1-1): DSGVTQTPKHLITATGQRVTLRCSPRSGDLSVYWYQQSLDQGLQFLIQYYNGEERAKGNILERFSAQQFPDLHSELNLSSLELGDSALYFCASSVGQEGAGDTEAFFGQGTRLTVV.

V is TRBV7-2 and J is TRBJ2-1; TRBD1 aligns across 8 bases. The ends lost 5 bases at V and 6 bases at J; junction bases unmatched: 9. The CDR3 runs 15 residues. The V gene's germline CDR1 is SGHTA and CDR2 FQGNSA. The CDR3 loop reads CASSVQGGNLNEQFF. The CDR3 DNA reads TGTGCCAGCAGCGTACAGGGGGGAAATCTCAATGAGCAGTTCTTC.

This clonotype was found a few times. DNA of the CDR3: TGCGCCAGCAGCCCCCAGACAGGGTTTGCATCCTATGGCTACACCTTC. This sequence encodes CASSPQTGFASYGYTF. The gene calls are TRBV4-3 and TRBJ1-2; 7 bases line up with TRBD1. J was trimmed by 4 bases and V by 4 bases; bases with no gene match: 12. CDR1 is LGHNA and CDR2 is YSLEER in the germline V gene. The CDR3 loop spans 16 amino acids.

In its sample, this clonotype was seen many times. The V and J genes are TRBV6-6 and TRBJ2-1, with TRBD1 identical over 8 bases. This CDR3 is built from 14 residues. J was trimmed by 4 bases and V by 6 bases; bases with no gene match: 5. Germline V lookup: CDR1 MNHNY, CDR2 SVGAGI (reference sequence). The DNA of the CDR3 is TGTGCCAGCAGGCGGACAGGGACTTACAATGAGCAGTTCTTC. It encodes CASRRTGTYNEQFF.

Concerning this clonotype: Being one base from a much bigger clone, this may be a read error. This sequence joins TRBV5-1 and TRBJ2-3; 11 bases match TRBD1. Germline assignment: CDR1 SGHRS and CDR2 YFSETQ. CDR3 size: 17 residues. The CDR3 sequence is CAGSIGQGAFRGDTQYF. CDR3 sequence (DNA): TGCGCCGGCAGCATAGGACAGGGGGCCTTTCGGGGAGATACGCAGTATTTT.

This clonotype was seen only a few times. The chain couples TRBV20-1 to TRBJ1-6, with D perhaps matching TRBD1 (6 bases). Trimming took 7 bases from V and 7 from J, leaving 14 bases between them. This CDR3 region has 13 residues. Germline loops: CDR1 DFQATT, CDR2 SNEGSKA (reference sequence). The CDR3 region has the DNA TGCAGTGTCGTACAGGGTCGCAATTCACCCCTCCACTTT. Its translation is CSVVQGRNSPLHF.

The chain has TRBV5-1 and TRBJ2-5; D is unclear. The CDR3 is 12 amino acids. Germline CDR1 reads SGHRS; CDR2 reads YFSETQ. V was trimmed by 7 bases and J by 4 bases, leaving 11 bases between them. The CDR3: CASRSSGETQYF. CDR3 DNA sequence: TGCGCCAGCCGCTCTTCCGGAGAGACCCAGTACTTC.

V and J are TRBV5-1 and TRBJ1-3, with 9 positions matching TRBD1. Unmatched junction bases numbered 5, after V lost 0 bases and J lost 4 bases. The CDR3 loop spans 16 amino acids. Germline lookup yields CDR1 SGHRS and CDR2 YFSETQ. CDR3 residues: CASSLGDRAVGNTIYF. DNA for the CDR3: TGCGCCAGCAGCTTGGGGGACAGGGCGGTCGGAAACACCATATATTTT. Variable domain in full (rest from reference TRBV5-1 and TRBJ1-3): KAGVTQTPRYLIKTRGQQVTLSCSPISGHRSVSWYQQTPGQGLQFLFEYFSETQRNKGNFPGRFSGRQFSNSRSEMNVSTLELGDSALYLCASSLGDRAVGNTIYFGEGSWLTVV.

This clonotype was counted many times. The rearrangement links TRBV7-8 to TRBJ1-4, with TRBD1 as a possible D gene (6 bases). With 5 bases removed from V and 2 bases from J, the gap between germline ends came to 15 bases. Per germline, CDR1 SGHVS and CDR2 FQNEAQ. CDR3 size: 16 residues. The CDR3 bases are TGTGCCAGCAGCCACGACAGGTTGATGACTAATGAAAAACTGTTTTTT. Translation gives CASSHDRLMTNEKLFF.

Many counts were recorded for this clonotype. This chain joins TRBV5-1 and TRBJ2-7, with D possibly TRBD1 on 5 matching bases. V shed 0 bases and J shed 2 bases, with 9 bases lying between them. Germline-derived CDR1 and CDR2 are SGHRS and YFSETQ. This CDR3 has 14 amino acids. The CDR3 region is CASSLGTDTYEQYF. For the CDR3, the DNA is TGCGCCAGCAGCTTGGGGACGGACACCTACGAGCAGTACTTC.